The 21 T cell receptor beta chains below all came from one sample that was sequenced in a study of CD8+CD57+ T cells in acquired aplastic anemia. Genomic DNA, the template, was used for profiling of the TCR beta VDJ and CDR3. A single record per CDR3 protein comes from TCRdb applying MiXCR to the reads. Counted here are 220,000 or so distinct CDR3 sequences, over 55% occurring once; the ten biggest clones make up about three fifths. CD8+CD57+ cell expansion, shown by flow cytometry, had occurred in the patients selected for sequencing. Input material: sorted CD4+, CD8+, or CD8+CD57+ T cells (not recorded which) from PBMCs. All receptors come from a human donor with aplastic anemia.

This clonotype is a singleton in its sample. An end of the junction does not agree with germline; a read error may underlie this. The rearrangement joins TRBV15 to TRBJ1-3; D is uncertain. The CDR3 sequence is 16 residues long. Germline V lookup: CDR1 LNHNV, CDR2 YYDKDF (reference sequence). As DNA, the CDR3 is TGTGCCACCAGCAGAGATCCGGAGGGATCTGGAAACATCATATATTTT. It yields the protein CATSRDPEGSGNIIYF.

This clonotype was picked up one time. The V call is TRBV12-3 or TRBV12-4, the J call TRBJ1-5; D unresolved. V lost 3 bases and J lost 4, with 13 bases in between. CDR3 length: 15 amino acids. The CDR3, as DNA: TGTGCCAGCAGTTTTGCCGGGGTAGGTAATCAGCCCCAGCATTTT. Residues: CASSFAGVGNQPQHF.

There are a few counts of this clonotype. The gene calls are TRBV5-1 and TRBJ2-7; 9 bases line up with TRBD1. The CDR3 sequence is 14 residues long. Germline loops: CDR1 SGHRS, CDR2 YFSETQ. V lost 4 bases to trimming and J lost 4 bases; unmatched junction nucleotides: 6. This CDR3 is CASSLGTGMYEQYF. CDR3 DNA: TGCGCCAGCAGCCTAGGGACAGGGATGTACGAGCAGTACTTC. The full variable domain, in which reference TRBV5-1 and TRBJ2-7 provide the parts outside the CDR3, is KAGVTQTPRYLIKTRGQQVTLSCSPISGHRSVSWYQQTPGQGLQFLFEYFSETQRNKGNFPGRFSGRQFSNSRSEMNVSTLELGDSALYLCASSLGTGMYEQYFGPGTRLTVT.

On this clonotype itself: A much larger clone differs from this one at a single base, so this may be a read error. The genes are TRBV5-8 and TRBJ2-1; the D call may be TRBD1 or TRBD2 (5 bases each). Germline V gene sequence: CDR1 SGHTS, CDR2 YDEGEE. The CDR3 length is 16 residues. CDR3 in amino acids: CASSLGTAAIYNEQFF. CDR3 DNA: TGCGCCAGCAGCTTGGGGACGGCGGCCATATACAATGAGCAGTTCTTC.

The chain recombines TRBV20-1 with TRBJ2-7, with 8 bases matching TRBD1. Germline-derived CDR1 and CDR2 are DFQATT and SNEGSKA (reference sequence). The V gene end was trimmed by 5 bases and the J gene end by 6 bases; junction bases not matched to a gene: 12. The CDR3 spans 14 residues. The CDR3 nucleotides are TGCAGTGCTTCGCGGGACAGGACCTTGGGCGAGCAGTACTTC. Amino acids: CSASRDRTLGEQYF.

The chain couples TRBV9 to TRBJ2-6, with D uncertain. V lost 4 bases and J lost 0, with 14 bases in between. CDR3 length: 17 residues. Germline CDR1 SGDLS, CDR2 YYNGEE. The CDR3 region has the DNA TGTGCCAGCAGCCCCCTACCAGCCCTCTCTGGGGCCAACGTCCTGACTTTC. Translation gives CASSPLPALSGANVLTF.

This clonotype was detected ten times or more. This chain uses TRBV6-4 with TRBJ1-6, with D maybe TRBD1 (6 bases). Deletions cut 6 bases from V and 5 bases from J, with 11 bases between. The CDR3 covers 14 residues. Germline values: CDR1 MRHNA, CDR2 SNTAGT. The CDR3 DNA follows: TGTGCCAGCAGCGCGGACAGAGATAATTCACCCCTCCACTTT. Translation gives CASSADRDNSPLHF.

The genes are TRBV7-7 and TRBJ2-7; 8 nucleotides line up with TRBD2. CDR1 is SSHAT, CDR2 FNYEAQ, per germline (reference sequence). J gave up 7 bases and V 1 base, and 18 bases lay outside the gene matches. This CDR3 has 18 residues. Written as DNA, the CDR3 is TGTGCCAGCAGCTTAGACGGTAGCGGGAATCCCCCCTACGATGAGCAGTACTTC. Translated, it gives CASSLDGSGNPPYDEQYF.

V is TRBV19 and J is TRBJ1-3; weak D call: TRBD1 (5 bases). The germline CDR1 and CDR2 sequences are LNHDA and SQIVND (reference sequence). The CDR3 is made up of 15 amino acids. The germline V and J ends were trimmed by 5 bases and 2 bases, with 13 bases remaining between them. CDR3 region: CASSPIGGAGNTIYF. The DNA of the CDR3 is TGTGCCAGTAGTCCCATTGGAGGGGCTGGAAACACCATATATTTT.

CDR3 residues: CASSPPGIYEQYF. As DNA, the CDR3 is TGTGCCAGCAGCCCACCGGGGATCTACGAGCAGTACTTC. V usage is TRBV6-5 and J usage is TRBJ2-7, with D tentatively TRBD2 (5 bases). This CDR3 is built from 13 residues. The germline V and J ends were trimmed by 6 bases and 3 bases, with 12 bases remaining between them. The germline V gene has CDR1 MNHEY and CDR2 SVGAGI.

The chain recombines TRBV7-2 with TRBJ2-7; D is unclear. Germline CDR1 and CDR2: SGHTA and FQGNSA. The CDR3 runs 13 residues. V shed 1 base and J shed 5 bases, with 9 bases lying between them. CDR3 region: CASSLEAINEQYF. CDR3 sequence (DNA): TGTGCCAGCAGCTTAGAAGCTATTAACGAGCAGTACTTC. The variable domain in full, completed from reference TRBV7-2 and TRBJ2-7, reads GAGVSQSPSNKVTEKGKDVELRCDPISGHTALYWYRQSLGQGLEFLIYFQGNSAPDKSGLPSDRFSAERTGGSVSTLTIQRTQQEDSAVYLCASSLEAINEQYFGPGTRLTVT.

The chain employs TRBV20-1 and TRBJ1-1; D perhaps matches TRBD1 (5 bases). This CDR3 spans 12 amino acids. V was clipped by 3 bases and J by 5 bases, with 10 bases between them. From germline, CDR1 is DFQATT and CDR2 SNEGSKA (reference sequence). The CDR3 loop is CSASRDWTEAFF. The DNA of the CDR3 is TGCAGTGCTAGCCGGGACTGGACTGAAGCTTTCTTT.

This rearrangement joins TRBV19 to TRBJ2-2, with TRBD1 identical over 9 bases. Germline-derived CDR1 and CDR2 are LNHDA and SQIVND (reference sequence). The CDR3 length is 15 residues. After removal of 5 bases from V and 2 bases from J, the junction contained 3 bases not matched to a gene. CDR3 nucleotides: TGTGCCAGTAGTCAACAGGGGGCTAACACCGGGGAGCTGTTTTTT. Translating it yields CASSQQGANTGELFF.

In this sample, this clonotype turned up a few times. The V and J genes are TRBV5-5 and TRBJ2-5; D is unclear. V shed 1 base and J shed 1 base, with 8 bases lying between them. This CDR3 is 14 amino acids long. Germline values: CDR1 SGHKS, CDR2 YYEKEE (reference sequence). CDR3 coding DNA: TGTGCCAGCAGCTTGTTCAGCCTCCAAGAGACCCAGTACTTC. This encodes CASSLFSLQETQYF.

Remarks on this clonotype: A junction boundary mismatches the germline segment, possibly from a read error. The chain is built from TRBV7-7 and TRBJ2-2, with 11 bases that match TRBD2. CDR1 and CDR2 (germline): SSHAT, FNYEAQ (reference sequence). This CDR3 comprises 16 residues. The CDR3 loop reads CASRPTSGGNTGELFF. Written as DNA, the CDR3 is TGTGCTAGCAGGCCCACTAGCGGGGGGAACACCGGGGAGCTGTTTTTT. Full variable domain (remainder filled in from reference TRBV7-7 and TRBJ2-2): GAGVSQSPRYKVTKRGQDVTLRCDPISSHATLYWYQQALGQGPEFLTYFNYEAQPDKSGLPSDRFSAERPEGSISTLTIQRTEQRDSAMYRCASRPTSGGNTGELFFGEGSRLTVL.

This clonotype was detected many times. The CDR3 region is CSARGGQSYEQYF. The CDR3, as DNA: TGCAGTGCTAGAGGGGGACAGTCCTACGAGCAGTACTTC. The V gene is TRBV20-1, the J gene TRBJ2-7; 7 bases line up with TRBD1. V gave up 1 base and J gave up 1 base; unmatched junction bases: 1. This CDR3 spans 13 amino acids. Germline V gene sequence: CDR1 DFQATT, CDR2 SNEGSKA (reference sequence).

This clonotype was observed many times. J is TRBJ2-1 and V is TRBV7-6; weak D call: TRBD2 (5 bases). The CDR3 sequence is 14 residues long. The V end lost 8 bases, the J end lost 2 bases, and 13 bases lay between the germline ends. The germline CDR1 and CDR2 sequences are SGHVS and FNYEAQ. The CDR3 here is CASEPGGPYNEQFF. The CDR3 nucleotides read TGTGCCAGCGAGCCTGGCGGGCCCTACAATGAGCAGTTCTTC.

CDR3 residues: CASSLGTVMNTEAFF. DNA for the CDR3: TGTGCCAGCAGTCTGGGGACAGTCATGAACACTGAAGCTTTCTTT. V usage is TRBV2 and J usage is TRBJ1-1; 7 bases match TRBD1. With 5 bases clipped from V and 0 bases from J, the junction kept 6 bases outside the gene matches. Germline V gene lookup returns CDR1 SNHLY and CDR2 FYNNEI. The CDR3 has 15 residues.

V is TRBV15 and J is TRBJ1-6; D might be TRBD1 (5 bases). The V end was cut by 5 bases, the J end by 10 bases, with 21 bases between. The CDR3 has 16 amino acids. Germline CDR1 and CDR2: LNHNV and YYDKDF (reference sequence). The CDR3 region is CATSSGRARVKSPLHF. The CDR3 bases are TGTGCCACCAGCTCCGGACGGGCCAGGGTAAAGTCACCCCTCCACTTT.

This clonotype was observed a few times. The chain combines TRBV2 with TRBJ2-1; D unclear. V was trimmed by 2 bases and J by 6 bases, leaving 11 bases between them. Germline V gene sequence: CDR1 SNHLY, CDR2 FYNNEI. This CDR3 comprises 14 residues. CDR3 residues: CASSELRSGNEQFF. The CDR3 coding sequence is TGTGCCAGCAGTGAATTAAGGTCCGGCAATGAGCAGTTCTTC.

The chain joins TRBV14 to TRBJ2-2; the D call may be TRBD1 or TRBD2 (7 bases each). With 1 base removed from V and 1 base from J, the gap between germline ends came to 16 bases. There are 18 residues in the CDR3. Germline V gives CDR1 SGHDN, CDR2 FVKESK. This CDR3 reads CASSQVRQGGLNTGELFF. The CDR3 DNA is TGTGCCAGCAGCCAAGTTCGACAGGGAGGGCTGAACACCGGGGAGCTGTTTTTT.